These 14 T cell receptor beta chains were all obtained from the same sample, sequenced in a study of control samples from healthy donors and cancer patients (dated by TCRdb to about 2020). Receptor libraries were prepared by the immunoSEQ multiplex PCR assay. The clones in this table, taken by TCRdb from immuneACCESS, are in-frame only. Not every clone is retained; where verified, under half of the shortfall comes from an unresolved V gene, and the cause of the rest is unknown. The sample data list some 82,000 clones, and approximately 82% of these were observed just once. The top ten hold approximately 10% of the sample. Sequenced material: PBMCs. These receptors were obtained from a man aged 55-75 years with head and neck cancer.

The gene calls are TRBV15 and TRBJ1-5; D is ambiguous. CDR3 length: 14 amino acids. V dropped 1 base and J dropped 6 bases, with 10 bases sitting between them. The germline V gene has CDR1 LNHNV and CDR2 YYDKDF (reference sequence). CDR3 region: CATSRARRGQPQHF. CDR3 DNA sequence: TGTGCCACCAGCAGAGCCCGGCGGGGTCAGCCCCAGCATTTT.

The DNA of the CDR3 is TGTGCCAGTAGCACTGGACAACCCCGAGGAAACTACGAGCAGTACTTC. This encodes CASSTGQPRGNYEQYF. The V call is TRBV19, the J call TRBJ2-7; possibly TRBD1 for D (5 bases). This CDR3 is 16 amino acids long. The germline gives CDR1 LNHDA, CDR2 SQIVND (reference sequence). V dropped 6 bases and J dropped 3 bases, with 21 bases sitting between them.

The CDR3 DNA is TGCGCCAGCAGCTCTTTTAATGAGCAGTTCTTC. It is translated as CASSSFNEQFF. This sequence joins TRBV5-1 and TRBJ2-1; D gene ambiguous. From germline, CDR1 is SGHRS and CDR2 YFSETQ. The CDR3 consists of 11 residues. Trimming took off 3 bases at V and 7 bases at J, with 5 bases between the two ends.

A few counts support this clone. V usage is TRBV5-1 and J usage is TRBJ1-2; D not resolved. The CDR3 covers 16 residues. V lost 0 bases and J 4 bases, leaving 16 bases between the germline ends. CDR1 SGHRS and CDR2 YFSETQ come from the germline V gene. The CDR3 coding sequence is TGCGCCAGCAGCTTGGAAGGTCGGGAGAGGGTCTATGGCTACACCTTC. Its translation: CASSLEGRERVYGYTF.

V usage is TRBV28 and J usage is TRBJ2-7; maybe TRBD2 (6 bases). Germline V gives CDR1 MDHEN, CDR2 SYDVKM. Trimming pared 6 bases from V and 4 bases from J, leaving 13 bases between. CDR3 length: 13 residues. In nucleotides, the CDR3 is TGTGCCAGCAGGGTATCGGGGGTGTACGAGCAGTACTTC. This gives the protein CASRVSGVYEQYF.

The CDR3 coding sequence is TGTGCCAGTAGTAACGGAAAAAAGGGTTTTAGCAATCAGCCCCAGCATTTT. It yields the protein CASSNGKKGFSNQPQHF. V gene TRBV19 combines with J gene TRBJ1-5; D unresolved. Trimming took 4 bases from V and 0 from J, leaving 16 bases between them. The CDR3 is 17 amino acids. Germline V gene data show CDR1 as LNHDA and CDR2 as SQIVND (reference sequence).

V gene TRBV2 combines with J gene TRBJ1-3, with unresolved D. CDR1 is SNHLY and CDR2 is FYNNEI in the germline V gene. This CDR3 is 14 amino acids long. The V end was cut by 5 bases, the J end by 0 bases, with 8 bases between. The CDR3, as DNA: TGTGCCAGCAGTATACAGAGCTCTGGAAACACCATATATTTT. Translation gives CASSIQSSGNTIYF.

The chain uses TRBV27 and TRBJ1-4; D is ambiguous. This CDR3 region has 15 residues. The germline V gene encodes CDR1 MNHEY and CDR2 SMNVEV (reference sequence). Trimming removed 2 bases at V and 4 bases at J, with 11 bases between. CDR3 nucleotides: TGTGCCAGCAGTTTAGGTTTTGGCGGTAATGAAAAACTGTTTTTT. Its translation: CASSLGFGGNEKLFF.

The chain recombines TRBV7-2 with TRBJ2-7, with TRBD1 identical over 9 bases. The CDR3 contains 17 residues. The junction had 14 bases not matched to a gene; V was cut back by 5 bases and J by 3 bases. Germline V gives CDR1 SGHTA, CDR2 FQGNSA. In DNA form, the CDR3 reads TGTGCCAGCAGCCCCCGAAGTGCTGGACAGGGGAGCTACGAGCAGTACTTC. It yields the protein CASSPRSAGQGSYEQYF.

The rearrangement uses TRBV6-5 and TRBJ1-1, with TRBD1 matching over 7 bases. Unmatched junction bases numbered 12, after V lost 6 bases and J lost 5 bases. Germline V gene lookup returns CDR1 MNHEY and CDR2 SVGAGI. The CDR3 is made up of 15 amino acids. The CDR3 DNA follows: TGTGCCAGCAGCACCCAGGGGGGGGTATCGACTGAAGCTTTCTTT. Its protein product is CASSTQGGVSTEAFF.

J is TRBJ1-5 and V is TRBV19; D uncertain. CDR1 and CDR2 (germline): LNHDA, SQIVND (reference sequence). The germline V and J ends were trimmed by 5 bases and 3 bases, with 17 bases remaining between them. The CDR3 runs 16 residues. Written as DNA, the CDR3 is TGTGCCAGTAGTGTCCGGGCAGGCGGGATCAATCAGCCCCAGCATTTT. Translated: CASSVRAGGINQPQHF.

This clone was seen once. V and J are TRBV5-4 and TRBJ1-4; TRBD1 might be the D (5 bases). Germline V gene lookup returns CDR1 SGHNT and CDR2 YYREEE (reference sequence). V was clipped by 3 bases and J by 10 bases, with 16 bases between them. The CDR3 totals 14 residues. CDR3 nucleotide sequence: TGTGCCAGCAGCTGGGACGGCGAGAGCGCAAAACTGTTTTTT. Translation gives CASSWDGESAKLFF.

The chain uses TRBV5-6 and TRBJ1-2; unclear D gene. V was trimmed by 0 bases and J by 4 bases, leaving 10 bases between them. Germline V gene data show CDR1 as SGHDT and CDR2 as YYEEEE. The CDR3 extends over 14 amino acids. The CDR3 nucleotides are TGTGCCAGCAGCTTGGGGCAGGAATTCTATGGCTACACCTTC. Translating gives CASSLGQEFYGYTF.

V is TRBV3-1 (or the pseudogene TRBV3-2) and J is TRBJ2-7, with D possibly TRBD2 on 5 matching bases. The CDR3 has 15 residues. V lost 3 bases, J lost 9 bases, and 21 bases lay in between. Germline V gene data show CDR1 as LGHDT and CDR2 as YNNKEL (reference sequence). CDR3 residues: CASSQGSGRVSRQYF. The CDR3 region has the DNA TGTGCCAGCAGCCAGGGTTCTGGGCGGGTTTCGAGGCAGTACTTC.